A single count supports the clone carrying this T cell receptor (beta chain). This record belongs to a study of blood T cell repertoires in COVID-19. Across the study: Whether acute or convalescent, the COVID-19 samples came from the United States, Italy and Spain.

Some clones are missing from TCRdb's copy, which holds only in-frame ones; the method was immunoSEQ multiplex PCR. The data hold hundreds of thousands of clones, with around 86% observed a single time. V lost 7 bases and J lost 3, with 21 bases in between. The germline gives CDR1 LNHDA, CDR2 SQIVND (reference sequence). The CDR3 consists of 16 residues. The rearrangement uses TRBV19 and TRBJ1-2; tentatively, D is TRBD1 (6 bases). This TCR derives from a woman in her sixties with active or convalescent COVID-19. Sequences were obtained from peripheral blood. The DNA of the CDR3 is TGTGCCAGTAAAGGGGCCCCGGACAGCCAGGACTATGGCTACACCTTC. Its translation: CASKGAPDSQDYGYTF.